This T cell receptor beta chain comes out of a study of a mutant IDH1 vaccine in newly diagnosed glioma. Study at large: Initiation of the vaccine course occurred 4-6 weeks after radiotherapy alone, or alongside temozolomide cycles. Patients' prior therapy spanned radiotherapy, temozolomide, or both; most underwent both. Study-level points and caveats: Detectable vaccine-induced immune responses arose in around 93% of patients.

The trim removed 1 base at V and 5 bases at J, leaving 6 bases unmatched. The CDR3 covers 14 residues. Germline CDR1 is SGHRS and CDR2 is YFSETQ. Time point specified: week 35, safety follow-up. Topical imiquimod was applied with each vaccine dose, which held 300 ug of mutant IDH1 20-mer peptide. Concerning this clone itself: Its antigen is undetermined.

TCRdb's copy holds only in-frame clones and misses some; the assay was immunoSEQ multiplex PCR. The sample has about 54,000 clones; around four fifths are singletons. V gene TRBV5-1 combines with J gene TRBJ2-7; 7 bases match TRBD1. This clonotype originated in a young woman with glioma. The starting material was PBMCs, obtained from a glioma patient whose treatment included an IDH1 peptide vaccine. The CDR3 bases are TGCGCCAGCAGCTTGTGGGACAGCGAGAACGAGCAGTACTTC. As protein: CASSLWDSENEQYF. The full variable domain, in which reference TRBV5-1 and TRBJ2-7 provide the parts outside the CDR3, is KAGVTQTPRYLIKTRGQQVTLSCSPISGHRSVSWYQQTPGQGLQFLFEYFSETQRNKGNFPGRFSGRQFSNSRSEMNVSTLELGDSALYLCASSLWDSENEQYFGPGTRLTVT.